Listed here are 10 T cell receptor beta chains from one sample, sequenced in a study of T-cell memory formation after mild COVID-19. TCRdb re-called the 5' RACE reads through MiXCR, storing one row per CDR3 protein. The sample lists about 280,000 distinct CDR3 sequences; over 7% were seen once. Sequencing was performed on PBMCs or a T cell subset sorted from them (not recorded which). The source of these receptors is a man aged 18 to 30 who had mild COVID-19 (a few samples of this study predate the infection). Cell type and time point are not known.

This clonotype has ten or more counts. This chain uses TRBV20-1 with TRBJ2-5; D remains ambiguous. The CDR3 is made up of 14 amino acids. The germline V gene encodes CDR1 DFQATT and CDR2 SNEGSKA (reference sequence). Trimming took 0 bases from V and 1 from J, leaving 9 bases between them. The DNA of the CDR3 is TGCAGTGCTAGAGATCTCTACAGCCAAGAGACCCAGTACTTC. Translated: CSARDLYSQETQYF.

The J gene is TRBJ2-2, the V gene TRBV10-3; 13 bases are a match to TRBD2. CDR1 is ENHRY, CDR2 SYGVKD, per germline. This CDR3 region has 15 residues. With V trimmed by 7 bases and J by 7 bases, 6 bases remained unmatched. CDR3 sequence reads: CAITRTSGGGGELFF. CDR3 DNA sequence: TGTGCCATCACCCGGACTAGCGGGGGAGGCGGGGAGCTGTTTTTT.

This clonotype was picked up a small number of times. The chain joins TRBV4-1 to TRBJ1-1; a weak D match, TRBD1 (5 bases). Germline CDR1 reads MGHRA; CDR2 reads YSYEKL. CDR3 length: 16 amino acids. Deletions cut 0 bases from V and 1 base from J, with 12 bases between. This chain's CDR3 is CASSQDLGTGNTEAFF. CDR3 nucleotide sequence: TGCGCCAGCAGCCAAGATCTCGGGACGGGGAACACTGAAGCTTTCTTT.

This clonotype has only a few counts. The chain is built from TRBV6-6 and TRBJ2-3; D may be TRBD1 or TRBD2 (5 bases each). V lost 2 bases and J 5 bases, leaving 14 bases between the germline ends. Germline V lookup: CDR1 MNHNY, CDR2 SVGAGI (reference sequence). The CDR3 sequence is 15 residues long. DNA of the CDR3: TGTGCCAGCAGTTACCGGGGCGGCGGCTTAGATACGCAGTATTTT. Its protein product is CASSYRGGGLDTQYF.

This clonotype was observed a handful of times. The chain recombines TRBV12-3 or TRBV12-4 with TRBJ1-1, with D perhaps matching TRBD1 (6 bases). With 5 bases removed from V and 4 bases from J, the gap between germline ends came to 14 bases. The CDR3 runs 14 residues. The CDR3 coding sequence is TGTGCCAGCAGTAGGGGGGTTTGGATCACTGAAGCTTTCTTT. Its translation is CASSRGVWITEAFF.

This clonotype was observed many times. V is TRBV24-1 and J is TRBJ2-1; D is uncertain. V lost 4 bases and J 3 bases, leaving 6 bases between the germline ends. The germline gives CDR1 KGHDR, CDR2 SFDVKD. The CDR3 length is 13 residues. CDR3 nucleotides: TGTGCCACCAGTGACCCCTACTACAATGAGCAGTTCTTC. Amino acids: CATSDPYYNEQFF.

This clonotype was detected ten times or more. The rearrangement links TRBV5-1 to TRBJ2-1; the match to TRBD2 covers 7 bases. CDR3 size: 17 residues. Germline loops: CDR1 SGHRS, CDR2 YFSETQ. The V segment lost 4 bases and the J segment 3 bases; nucleotides outside the gene matches: 13. CDR3 coding DNA: TGCGCCAGCAGCCTCTTCGGGCGGGGGTCTCTCTACAATGAGCAGTTCTTC. It specifies CASSLFGRGSLYNEQFF.

This clonotype was recorded a few times. The chain has TRBV6-5 and TRBJ1-2; D call uncertain. With 0 bases removed from V and 2 bases from J, the gap between germline ends came to 10 bases. Germline V gene lookup returns CDR1 MNHEY and CDR2 SVGAGI. CDR3 size: 15 residues. The chain's CDR3 is CASSYSATTNYGYTF. The CDR3, as DNA: TGTGCCAGCAGTTACTCGGCAACTACCAACTATGGCTACACCTTC.

The chain couples TRBV30 to TRBJ1-2; 8 nucleotides align to TRBD1. Germline V lookup: CDR1 GTSNPN, CDR2 SVGIG (reference sequence). The V gene end was trimmed by 1 base and the J gene end by 8 bases; junction bases not matched to a gene: 6. The CDR3 sequence is 13 residues long. The CDR3 spells CAWSDLRQGGYTF. CDR3 nucleotide sequence: TGTGCCTGGAGTGACCTCCGACAGGGGGGCTACACCTTC.

There are many counts of this clonotype. The gene calls are TRBV7-2 and TRBJ1-6, with D perhaps TRBD1 (5 bases). Germline V gives CDR1 SGHTA, CDR2 FQGNSA. Trimming took off 2 bases at V and 14 bases at J, with 19 bases between the two ends. CDR3 size: 15 residues. CDR3 loop: CASSLTPEAGGALHF. As DNA, the CDR3 is TGTGCCAGCAGCTTAACCCCCGAGGCCGGAGGGGCCCTCCACTTT.